One and the same sample provided the 23 T cell receptor beta chains below, sequenced in a study of blood T cell repertoires in COVID-19. This table comes from immunoSEQ multiplex PCR, and its TCRdb copy is limited to in-frame clones, with some not included. The sample shows more than 65,000 clones, around nine tenths of them seen only once. Sample: peripheral blood. The receptor source for this set is a human donor in a cohort sampled during active COVID-19.

The V and J genes are TRBV6-1 and TRBJ1-2; no clear D gene. Deletions cut 1 base from V and 1 base from J, with 10 bases between. The germline gives CDR1 MNHNS, CDR2 SASEGT. The CDR3 has 15 amino acids. CDR3 residues: CASSEGLGLNYGYTF. As DNA, the CDR3 is TGTGCCAGCAGTGAAGGTCTGGGCCTTAACTATGGCTACACCTTC.

CDR3 nucleotides: TGTGCCACCAGCAGGACTAGCGGGGGCCTTGCAAAGTACGAGCAGTACTTC. Encoded protein: CATSRTSGGLAKYEQYF. The rearrangement joins TRBV15 to TRBJ2-7, with TRBD2 matching over 12 bases. This CDR3 comprises 17 residues. Germline CDR1 reads LNHNV; CDR2 reads YYDKDF (reference sequence). The trim removed 3 bases at V and 4 bases at J, leaving 10 bases unmatched.

The CDR3 loop is CASRATGLQGTEAFF. The DNA of the CDR3 is TGTGCCAGCAGGGCGACCGGGTTACAGGGGACTGAAGCTTTCTTT. The rearrangement uses TRBV27 and TRBJ1-1, with TRBD1 matching 7 bases. V lost 6 bases, J lost 5 bases, and 12 bases stayed unmatched. CDR3 length equals 15 residues. CDR1 is MNHEY and CDR2 is SMNVEV in the germline V gene (reference sequence).

This clone has more than one count but fewer than ten. The chain couples TRBV12-3 or TRBV12-4 to TRBJ1-2; tentatively, D is TRBD1 (5 bases). Trimming shortened V by 5 bases and J by 6 bases, and 13 bases separated the two germline ends. The length of the CDR3 is 13 residues. CDR3 protein: CASSLQGADGYTF. The DNA of the CDR3 is TGTGCCAGCAGTCTTCAGGGTGCTGATGGCTACACCTTC.

CDR3 DNA sequence: TGTGCCAGCAGCTCGCTACCGGGACAGGGCGGCGAAAAACTGTTTTTT. This encodes CASSSLPGQGGEKLFF. The J gene is TRBJ1-4, the V gene TRBV7-6, with TRBD1 matching over 9 bases. The germline CDR1 and CDR2 sequences are SGHVS and FNYEAQ. Germline trimming cut 4 bases from V and 8 bases from J; bases unmatched to any gene: 11. The CDR3 spans 16 residues.

The chain combines TRBV27 with TRBJ2-1, with D tentatively TRBD2 (6 bases). The CDR3 is 14 amino acids. Germline V gene data show CDR1 as MNHEY and CDR2 as SMNVEV (reference sequence). V gave up 7 bases and J gave up 5 bases, with 15 bases separating them. CDR3 nucleotide sequence: TGTGCCAGCATGGACCCTCGGGGGAACAATGAGCAGTTCTTC. It yields the protein CASMDPRGNNEQFF.

In this sample, this clone turned up once. J is TRBJ1-6 and V is TRBV7-8; D is unresolved. CDR1 is SGHVS, CDR2 FQNEAQ, per germline. The CDR3 spans 15 residues. The V end was cut by 3 bases, the J end by 5 bases, with 11 bases between. CDR3 protein: CASSFGYGDNSPLHF. The CDR3 DNA follows: TGTGCCAGCAGCTTTGGTTATGGAGATAATTCACCCCTCCACTTT.

The chain carries TRBV5-1 and TRBJ1-5, with D perhaps TRBD1 (5 bases). The CDR3 has 14 amino acids. The germline V and J ends were trimmed by 4 bases and 5 bases, with 13 bases remaining between them. Germline-derived CDR1 and CDR2 are SGHRS and YFSETQ. The CDR3 spells CASSPGWGDQPQHF. DNA of the CDR3: TGCGCCAGCAGCCCAGGGTGGGGGGATCAGCCCCAGCATTTT. The full variable domain, completed using reference TRBV5-1 and TRBJ1-5, is KAGVTQTPRYLIKTRGQQVTLSCSPISGHRSVSWYQQTPGQGLQFLFEYFSETQRNKGNFPGRFSGRQFSNSRSEMNVSTLELGDSALYLCASSPGWGDQPQHFGDGTRLSIL.

The chain links TRBV2 to TRBJ1-4; the match to TRBD1 covers 7 bases. The CDR3 runs 16 residues. With V trimmed by 7 bases and J by 7 bases, 15 bases remained unmatched. Germline V gives CDR1 SNHLY, CDR2 FYNNEI. The CDR3 region has the DNA TGTGCCAGCACGGGCAGGGGGAATCAGGAAAGTGAAAAACTGTTTTTT. This encodes CASTGRGNQESEKLFF.

The chain combines TRBV6-5 with TRBJ1-6; 7 nucleotides line up with TRBD1. Germline V gene data show CDR1 as MNHEY and CDR2 as SVGAGI. The CDR3 is 16 amino acids. Trimming at V came to 3 bases and at J to 8 bases, leaving 10 bases not matched to a gene. CDR3: CASSYSAGGRDSPLHF. As DNA, the CDR3 is TGTGCCAGCAGTTATTCAGCAGGGGGTCGGGATTCACCCCTCCACTTT.

The rearrangement links TRBV18 to TRBJ1-1; a weak D match, TRBD1 (6 bases). The ends were cut back, 3 bases at V and 1 base at J, with 9 bases in the middle. Per the germline V gene, CDR1 is KGHSH and CDR2 is LQKENI. The CDR3 covers 14 residues. CDR3 in amino acids: CASSPGTSNTEAFF. The DNA of the CDR3 is TGTGCCAGCTCACCCGGGACATCGAACACTGAAGCTTTCTTT.

This chain uses TRBV4-2 with TRBJ2-7; 10 bases line up with TRBD2. This CDR3 has 15 residues. Germline V lookup: CDR1 LGHNA, CDR2 YNFKEQ. The V segment lost 0 bases and the J segment 2 bases; nucleotides outside the gene matches: 1. CDR3 in DNA: TGTGCCAGCAGCCAAGAAGCGGGGGGGCCCTACGAGCAGTACTTC. Translated, it gives CASSQEAGGPYEQYF.

The J gene is TRBJ1-5, the V gene TRBV24-1; unclear D gene. CDR1 KGHDR and CDR2 SFDVKD come from the germline V gene. Trimming removed 3 bases from V and 0 bases from J, with 8 bases in between. This CDR3 is 15 amino acids long. CDR3 sequence (DNA): TGTGCCACCAGTGATAAGGGAGATAGCAATCAGCCCCAGCATTTT. Residues: CATSDKGDSNQPQHF.

This rearrangement joins TRBV7-7 to TRBJ2-6, with TRBD1 matching over 8 bases. This CDR3 has 18 amino acids. The V and J ends lost 2 bases and 4 bases, in that order; junction bases with no gene match: 10. Germline CDR1 reads SSHAT; CDR2 reads FNYEAQ (reference sequence). Written as DNA, the CDR3 is TGTGCCAGCAGCTTAAGGGAAGACAGGGGTGGCGGGGCCAACGTCCTGACTTTC. Encoded protein: CASSLREDRGGGANVLTF.

This chain links TRBV11-2 with TRBJ1-1; 12 nucleotides match TRBD1. Germline CDR1 reads SGHAT; CDR2 reads FQNNGV. This CDR3 is 18 amino acids long. The V gene end was trimmed by 6 bases and the J gene end by 0 bases; junction bases not matched to a gene: 11. The CDR3 coding sequence is TGTGCCAGCAGGCGCGGGACAGGGGGCTCCTTAATGAACACTGAAGCTTTCTTT. Its translation is CASRRGTGGSLMNTEAFF.

Only one count was recorded for this clone. The chain combines TRBV10-3 with TRBJ1-3; D is undetermined. Per germline, CDR1 ENHRY and CDR2 SYGVKD. V shed 3 bases and J shed 4 bases, with 16 bases lying between them. The CDR3 is 16 amino acids. CDR3: CAISDWDPGGGNTIYF. The CDR3 nucleotides are TGTGCCATCAGTGATTGGGATCCCGGAGGGGGAAACACCATATATTTT.

V gene TRBV10-3 combines with J gene TRBJ1-1, with D tentatively TRBD1 (5 bases). The ends were cut back, 3 bases at V and 5 bases at J, with 13 bases in the middle. The CDR3 covers 14 residues. Per the germline V gene, CDR1 is ENHRY and CDR2 is SYGVKD. The CDR3 DNA follows: TGTGCCATCAGTGAAGGTAGCGGGGGAACTGAAGCTTTCTTT. This gives the protein CAISEGSGGTEAFF.

The V gene is TRBV19, the J gene TRBJ1-1; D gene ambiguous. This CDR3 contains 16 residues. The germline CDR1 and CDR2 sequences are LNHDA and SQIVND (reference sequence). Trimming pared 7 bases from V and 2 bases from J, leaving 20 bases between. As DNA, the CDR3 is TGTGCCAGTATTCCGAGCTGGGCAGGTGAAAACACTGAAGCTTTCTTT. Translating it yields CASIPSWAGENTEAFF. The entire variable domain, with the rest obtained from reference TRBV19 and TRBJ1-1, is as follows: DGGITQSPKYLFRKEGQNVTLSCEQNLNHDAMYWYRQDPGQGLRLIYYSQIVNDFQKGDIAEGYSVSREKKESFPLTVTSAQKNPTAFYLCASIPSWAGENTEAFFGQGTRLTVV.

This clone appeared once. The genes are TRBV5-1 and TRBJ1-1; D not resolved. V was trimmed by 0 bases and J by 3 bases, leaving 9 bases between them. Per the germline V gene, CDR1 is SGHRS and CDR2 is YFSETQ. This CDR3 has 14 residues. CDR3 in amino acids: CASSLVSGHTEAFF. The CDR3 nucleotides read TGCGCCAGCAGCTTGGTGTCTGGGCACACTGAAGCTTTCTTT.

The rearrangement links TRBV4-2 to TRBJ2-6; D remains unclear. This CDR3 is built from 16 residues. V lost 1 base and J 0 bases, leaving 7 bases between the germline ends. Germline V lookup: CDR1 LGHNA, CDR2 YNFKEQ. The chain's CDR3 is CASSQGQNSGANVLTF. The DNA of the CDR3 is TGTGCCAGCAGCCAAGGACAAAACTCTGGGGCCAACGTCCTGACTTTC.

This chain uses TRBV19 with TRBJ1-2, with D unclear. This CDR3 is built from 15 residues. Deletions cut 2 bases from V and 5 bases from J, with 15 bases between. Germline CDR1 and CDR2: LNHDA and SQIVND (reference sequence). The CDR3 DNA reads as TGTGCCAGTAGTATATGGCCAGATCCAAGATATGGCTACACCTTC. As protein: CASSIWPDPRYGYTF.

V gene TRBV5-8 combines with J gene TRBJ1-1; 9 bases are shared with TRBD1. Germline V gene data show CDR1 as SGHTS and CDR2 as YDEGEE. The CDR3 consists of 17 residues. Trimming took 3 bases from V and 0 from J; bases not matched to a gene: 9. The DNA for the CDR3 is TGTGCCAGCAGCTGGACAGGGGCGCAGGGGATGAACACTGAAGCTTTCTTT. Translating gives CASSWTGAQGMNTEAFF.

The CDR3 region has the DNA TGCGCCAGCAGCCAAGCCGGGACAGGAAACGAAAAACTGTTTTTT. Protein product: CASSQAGTGNEKLFF. The genes are TRBV4-1 and TRBJ1-4; 8 bases are a match to TRBD1. Trimming at V came to 1 base and at J to 8 bases, leaving 6 bases not matched to a gene. This CDR3 spans 15 amino acids. Germline V gives CDR1 MGHRA, CDR2 YSYEKL.